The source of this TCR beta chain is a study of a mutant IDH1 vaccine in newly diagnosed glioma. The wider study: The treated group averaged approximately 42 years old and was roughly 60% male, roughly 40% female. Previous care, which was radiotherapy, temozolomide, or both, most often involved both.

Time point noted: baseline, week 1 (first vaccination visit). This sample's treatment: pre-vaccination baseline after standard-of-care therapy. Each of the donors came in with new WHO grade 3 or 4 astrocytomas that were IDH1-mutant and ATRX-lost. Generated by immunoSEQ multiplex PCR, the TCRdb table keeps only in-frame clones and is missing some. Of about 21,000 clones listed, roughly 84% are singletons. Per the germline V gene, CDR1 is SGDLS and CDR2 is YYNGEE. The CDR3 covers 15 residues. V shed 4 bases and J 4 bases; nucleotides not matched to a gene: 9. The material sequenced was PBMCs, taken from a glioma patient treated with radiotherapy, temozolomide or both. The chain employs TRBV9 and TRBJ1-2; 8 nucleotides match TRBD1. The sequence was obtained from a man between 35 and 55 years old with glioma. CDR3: CASSNRDRKGYGYTF. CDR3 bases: TGTGCCAGCAGCAACCGGGACAGGAAAGGCTATGGCTACACCTTC.